The clone carrying this TCR beta chain was picked up many times. Alpha and beta constant region primers primed reverse transcription for blood and skin samples. TCRdb ran MiXCR on the 5' RACE reads and lists one entry per CDR3 protein. Found here are about 22,000 distinct CDR3 sequences, over 3.5% of them singletons; the top ten hold about 7.8%. The data originate from a study of naive and memory T cell subsets. Whole blood, roughly 2.5 ml, came from adult healthy volunteers. This receptor was taken from a male donor in good health.

The CDR3 DNA reads as TGCAGCGTTCCTCCCGGGGGGAGGGGCGAGCAGTACTTC. It encodes CSVPPGGRGEQYF. The V call is TRBV29-1, the J call TRBJ2-7, with TRBD2 matching over 7 bases. Germline assignment: CDR1 SQVTM and CDR2 ANQGSEA. J lost 6 bases, V lost 5 bases, and 10 bases had no gene match. This CDR3 is built from 13 residues.